This T cell receptor beta chain was observed in a study of shared clonotypes between healthy human individuals (dated by TCRdb to about 2020). General notes on the study: Two women and a few men aged 18 to 49 years were included in the cohort. Between about 0.8 and 9.5 billion PBMCs per donor were obtained by leukapheresis. To estimate repertoire size and how much clonotypes are shared between individuals, the study performed deep sequencing of blood TCR repertoires from five healthy adults. Libraries were prepared and TCR repertoires were sequenced by different laboratories using diverse techniques, in order to increase sequencing depth and limit assay-specific biases. For each donor, three plates each were used for CD4 naive and CD4 memory, two plates were used for CD8 naive, and one plate was used for CD8 memory.

General conclusions and limits of the study: Based on pairwise subsampling, the degree of clonotype sharing among donors was expected to be affected by sequencing depth. Sharing across four donors was observed for 4.5% to 6.5% of naive CD4, around 3.5% of naive CD8, 2.3% of memory CD4, and approximately 0.41% of memory CD8 clonotypes. Only blood was sampled, and tissue TCR repertoires likely differ from those in blood. Compared with non-shared clonotypes, the clonotypes found in all four sorted-subset donors had higher generation probabilities. Larger estimated clonotype richness was generally found for naive subsets than for memory subsets. The small number of donors limited the genetic and exposure-history diversity represented. Incomplete sequencing was indicated by rarefaction of sorted-subset datasets, despite the large sequencing depth.

As for this clone: It lacks a known antigen. One base away there is no much larger clone; base qualities are not given.

The donors were healthy, HIV-negative adults with no recently reported acute infections or vaccinations. All donors were Caucasian adults living in Nashville, Tennessee, USA. Magnetic negative selection was used to enrich CD4+ T cells, after which naive cells were positively selected on CD45RA and the negative fraction became the memory subset. Blood was obtained by leukapheresis, after which PBMCs were separated by Ficoll-Histopaque density gradient centrifugation and cryopreserved in liquid nitrogen vapor phase. Purity and quantity of every magnetically sorted T cell population were checked by analytical flow cytometry. Genomic DNA was isolated from every sorted fraction and measured by UV absorbance on a Nanodrop 2000c. Using the deep immunoSEQ assay, multiplex PCR amplified TCR CDR3 regions from genomic DNA. For each cell subset, the extracted genomic DNA was distributed evenly across all wells of several immunoSEQ 96-well plates, and each plate served as one replicate. For sorted subsets, each replicate PCR was loaded with 200 ng genomic DNA, equivalent to about 30,000 T cell genomes. The purified libraries were quantified using a Qubit 3.0 fluorometer, sized with a Bioanalyzer 2100, and then quantified again using the KAPA Library Quantification kit. Every immunoSEQ 96-well plate was sequenced on a separate single-read 150-cycle Illumina NextSeq 550 flow cell. As for the authors' bioinformatics: Because only junctional sequences without quality scores were contained in the immunoSEQ output, filtering matching that applied to full-length reads could not be performed. To assign V/J genes and CDR3, sequences were annotated using PyIR, a Python wrapper for IgBLAST v1.9, with IMGT germline references. Reads were removed for weak V/J assignments (E-value above 1e-6), missing CDR3, stop codons, out-of-frame junctions, or ambiguous translated residues. A V3J clonotype was defined by an identical inferred V gene, J gene, and CDR3 amino acid sequence. The percentage overlap between two repertoires was calculated by dividing the number of shared unique clonotypes by the size of the smaller repertoire. Richness of each repertoire was evaluated using RTK rarefaction, the Chao1 estimator, and Recon v2.1 estimates of unobserved clonotypes. For all TCRbeta clonotypes obtained by the gDNA method from a handful of donors, generation probabilities were computed with OLGA. The table was pulled from immuneACCESS by TCRdb, which kept in-frame rearrangements only. Such tables lose some clones; where checked, under half of the loss comes from unresolved V genes, and the rest has no known cause. The V and J calls and clone size were taken over from that table, and D and trimming were inferred from the DNA. The sample contains about 980,000 clones, less than 85% of them found a single time. The ten biggest clones cover about 1.5% of the sample.

From V the trimming removes 0 bases and from J it removes 2 bases, while the gene matches leave 2 bases of the junction unaccounted for. Sequences KGHSH (CDR1) and LQKENI (CDR2) are obtained from the germline V gene. CDR3 length: 15 amino acids, cysteine to phenylalanine. The CDR3 DNA has 45 bases and is translated from base 1. The V and J genes are TRBV18 and TRBJ2-7, and TRBD2 matches 9 of the central bases. This TCR was recovered from a young man in good health. Sequencing input: memory CD4+ T cells sorted from blood. The sample's cell subset or site label, decoded: CD45RA-negative fraction. DNA sequence: TGTGCCAGCTCACCACCGGCTAGCGGGGCCTACGAGCAGTACTTC. It is translated as CASSPPASGAYEQYF.